Listed here is a single T cell receptor (beta chain). Its antigen is not identified. This specimen comes from a study of T cells in Graves' hyperthyroidism and ophthalmopathy. The study, taken as a whole, reports: The model foresaw ophthalmopathy a median roughly 6 months prior to onset. Ophthalmopathy was separated from stable hyperthyroidism by a 13 V-J model. Appearing also in blood were most of the thyroid clonotypes expanded above 0.001.

Amplification yielded TCR beta CDR3 regions, with RNA transcripts as the source. HTBI primers were employed in a first-round RT-PCR of the TCR CDR3. Each CDR3 protein gets one entry after TCRdb re-called the multiplex PCR reads with MiXCR. This sample has 700,000 or so distinct CDR3 sequences; about 17% occur once, and the top ten carry under 9.5%. CDR3 length: 12 amino acids. V gave up 10 bases and J gave up 6 bases, with 10 bases separating them. Per germline, CDR1 MDHEN and CDR2 SYDVKM. Orbital computed tomography and thyroid ultrasound, together with serum TRAb and thyroxine and clinical symptoms, were used for diagnoses.

This chain links TRBV28 with TRBJ1-6; D not resolved. The material sequenced was blood. The clonotype originates from a man younger than 35 with Graves' hyperthyroidism. CDR3 nucleotide sequence: TGTGCCATCTCAACGGGTAATTCACCCCTCCACTTT. Its protein product is CAISTGNSPLHF.